The next 5 T cell receptor beta chains were all read from a single sample in a study of blood T cell repertoires in COVID-19. Clones were read by immunoSEQ multiplex PCR, and TCRdb kept only the in-frame ones, dropping some. Of 350,000 to 450,000 clones in the sample, about 85% are singletons; the top ten hold roughly 3.4%. The sample comprised peripheral blood. The origin of the receptors is a woman younger than 35 with acute or convalescent COVID-19.

The V gene is TRBV7-9, the J gene TRBJ2-2, with 7 bases identical to TRBD2. Losses at the gene ends were 2 bases for V and 5 bases for J; bases not matched to a gene: 11. The CDR3 has 17 amino acids. Germline V gives CDR1 SEHNR, CDR2 FQNEAQ (reference sequence). CDR3 amino acids: CASSLLGGGVHTGELFF. In nucleotides, the CDR3 is TGTGCCAGCAGCTTATTGGGCGGGGGAGTTCATACCGGGGAGCTGTTTTTT.

The V gene is TRBV7-2, the J gene TRBJ2-5; a weak D match, TRBD2 (5 bases). Germline V gene sequence: CDR1 SGHTA, CDR2 FQGNSA. CDR3 length: 13 amino acids. The germline V and J ends were trimmed by 0 bases and 10 bases, with 12 bases remaining between them. CDR3 DNA: TGTGCCAGCAGCTTAGCGGCGGGTGTGGACCAGTACTTC. Its translation: CASSLAAGVDQYF.

The chain employs TRBV9 and TRBJ2-2; TRBD2 matches 16 bases. This CDR3 contains 20 residues. Germline CDR1 SGDLS, CDR2 YYNGEE. V gave up 4 bases and J gave up 4 bases; unmatched junction bases: 13. CDR3 in amino acids: CASSPAPGLAGGRLTGELFF. In DNA form, the CDR3 reads TGTGCCAGCAGCCCAGCTCCGGGACTAGCGGGGGGGCGCCTCACCGGGGAGCTGTTTTTT.

The gene calls are TRBV4-1 and TRBJ1-2, with unresolved D. V was shortened by 1 base and J by 4 bases, with 16 bases between the two germline ends. This CDR3 comprises 16 residues. Germline V gene data show CDR1 as MGHRA and CDR2 as YSYEKL. The CDR3 loop reads CASSQGLSEGIYGYTF. The CDR3 DNA sequence: TGCGCCAGCAGCCAAGGTCTTTCGGAGGGAATCTATGGCTACACCTTC.

The chain is built from TRBV3-1 (or the pseudogene TRBV3-2) and TRBJ1-2, with 7 bases fitting TRBD1. The length of the CDR3 is 15 residues. Per germline, CDR1 LGHDT and CDR2 YNNKEL (reference sequence). V lost 1 base, J lost 8 bases, and 10 bases stayed unmatched. The CDR3 is CASSQGGTAGRGYTF. The CDR3 coding sequence is TGTGCCAGCAGCCAAGGCGGGACAGCCGGGAGAGGCTACACCTTC.